This TCR beta chain was sequenced for a study of T cell repertoires in cytomegalovirus infection. Study-wide background: Indications of both CMV infection and matching HLA type were provided by public TCR beta signatures.

Regarding the study as a whole: CMV-specific HLA-C-restricted TCR beta clonotypes dominated the ex vivo response. People with CMV and the relevant HLA were identified by cumulative public TCR beta family frequency.

Turning to this clonotype: Its target is unknown.

The length of the CDR3 is 15 residues. Germline V gene sequence: CDR1 MNHEY, CDR2 SVGEGT. V was trimmed by 6 bases and J by 4 bases, leaving 18 bases between them. Using its own MiXCR run on the reads, TCRdb lists one record per CDR3 protein. Here the sample spans some 600,000 distinct CDR3 sequences, approximately 24% being singletons. The chain links TRBV6-2 or TRBV6-3 to TRBJ1-1, with D perhaps matching TRBD1 (5 bases). The TCR was taken from a human donor in good health (CMV status not recorded). Some clones in this sample may be carry-over from other donors' samples. Sequenced: CD8+ T cells from PBMCs. The CDR3 sequence is CASRVGWRGATEAFF. As DNA, the CDR3 is TGTGCCAGCAGGGTGGGCTGGAGGGGAGCCACTGAAGCTTTCTTT.